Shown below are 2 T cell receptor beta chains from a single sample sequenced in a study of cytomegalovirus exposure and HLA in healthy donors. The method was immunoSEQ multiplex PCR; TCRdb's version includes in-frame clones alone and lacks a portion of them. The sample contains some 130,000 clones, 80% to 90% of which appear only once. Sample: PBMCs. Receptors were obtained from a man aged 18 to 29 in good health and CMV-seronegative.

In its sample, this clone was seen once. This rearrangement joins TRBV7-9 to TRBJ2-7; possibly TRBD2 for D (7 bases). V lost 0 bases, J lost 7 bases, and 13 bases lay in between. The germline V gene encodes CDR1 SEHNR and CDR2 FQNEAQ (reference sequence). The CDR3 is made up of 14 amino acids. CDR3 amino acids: CASSLAGGGREQYF. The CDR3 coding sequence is TGTGCCAGCAGCTTAGCTGGCGGGGGCCGGGAGCAGTACTTC.

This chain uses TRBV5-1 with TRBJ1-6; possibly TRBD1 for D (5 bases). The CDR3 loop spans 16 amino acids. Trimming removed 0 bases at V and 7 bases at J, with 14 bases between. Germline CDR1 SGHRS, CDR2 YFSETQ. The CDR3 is CASSLAPAGSNSPLHF. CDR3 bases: TGCGCCAGCAGCTTGGCCCCCGCAGGGTCGAATTCACCCCTCCACTTT. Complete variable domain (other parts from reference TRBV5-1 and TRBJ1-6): KAGVTQTPRYLIKTRGQQVTLSCSPISGHRSVSWYQQTPGQGLQFLFEYFSETQRNKGNFPGRFSGRQFSNSRSEMNVSTLELGDSALYLCASSLAPAGSNSPLHFGNGTRLTVT.